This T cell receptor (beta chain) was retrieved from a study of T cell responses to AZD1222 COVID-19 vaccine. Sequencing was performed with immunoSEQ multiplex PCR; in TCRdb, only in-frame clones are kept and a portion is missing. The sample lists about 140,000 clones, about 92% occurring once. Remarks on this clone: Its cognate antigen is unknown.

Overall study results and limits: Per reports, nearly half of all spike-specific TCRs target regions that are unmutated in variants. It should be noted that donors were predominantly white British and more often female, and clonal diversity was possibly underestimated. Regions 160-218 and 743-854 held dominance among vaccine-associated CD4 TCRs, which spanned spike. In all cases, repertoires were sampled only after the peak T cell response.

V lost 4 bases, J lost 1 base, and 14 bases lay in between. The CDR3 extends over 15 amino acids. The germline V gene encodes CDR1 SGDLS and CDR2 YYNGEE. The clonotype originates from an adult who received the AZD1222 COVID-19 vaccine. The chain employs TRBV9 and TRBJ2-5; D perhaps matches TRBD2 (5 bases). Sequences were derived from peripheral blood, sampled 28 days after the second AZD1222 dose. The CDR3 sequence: CASSTSTGIQETQYF. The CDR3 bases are TGTGCCAGCAGCACCTCAACCGGGATCCAAGAGACCCAGTACTTC. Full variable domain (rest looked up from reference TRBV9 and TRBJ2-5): DSGVTQTPKHLITATGQRVTLRCSPRSGDLSVYWYQQSLDQGLQFLIQYYNGEERAKGNILERFSAQQFPDLHSELNLSSLELGDSALYFCASSTSTGIQETQYFGPGTRLLVL.